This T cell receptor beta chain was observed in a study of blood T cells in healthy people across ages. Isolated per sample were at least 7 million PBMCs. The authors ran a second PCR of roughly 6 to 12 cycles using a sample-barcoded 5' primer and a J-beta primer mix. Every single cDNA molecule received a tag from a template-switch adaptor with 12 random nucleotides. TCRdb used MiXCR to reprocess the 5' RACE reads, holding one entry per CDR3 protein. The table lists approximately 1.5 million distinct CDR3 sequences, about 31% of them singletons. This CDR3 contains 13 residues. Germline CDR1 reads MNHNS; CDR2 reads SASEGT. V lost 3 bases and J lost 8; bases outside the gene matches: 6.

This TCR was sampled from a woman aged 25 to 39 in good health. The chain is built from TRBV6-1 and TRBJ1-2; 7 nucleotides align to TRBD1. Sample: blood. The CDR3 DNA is TGTGCCAGCAGTGATACAGGGGTAGGCGGCTACACCTTC. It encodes CASSDTGVGGYTF.